Shown below are 15 T cell receptor beta chains from a single sample sequenced in a study of T cell responses to AZD1222 COVID-19 vaccine. TCRdb keeps only in-frame clones here, not all; method: immunoSEQ multiplex PCR. The sample contains 97,000 or so clones, approximately 88% of which appear only once. This sample comprised peripheral blood, obtained on day 0 of AZD1222 vaccination. The receptors were gathered from an adult in good health.

V gene TRBV5-1 combines with J gene TRBJ2-1, with TRBD2 identical over 7 bases. The CDR3 has 16 residues. After removal of 0 bases from V and 4 bases from J, the junction contained 7 bases not matched to a gene. From germline, CDR1 is SGHRS and CDR2 YFSETQ. The CDR3 bases are TGCGCCAGCAGCTTGGTGGCTAGCGGAAAATACAATGAGCAGTTCTTC. This codes for CASSLVASGKYNEQFF.

The chain employs TRBV19 and TRBJ2-7; 11 bases line up with TRBD2. The V gene's germline CDR1 is LNHDA and CDR2 SQIVND (reference sequence). The CDR3 runs 14 residues. V lost 6 bases and J lost 4; bases outside the gene matches: 5. CDR3 sequence reads: CASSELAGAYEQYF. The CDR3 coding sequence is TGTGCCAGTAGCGAACTAGCGGGAGCTTACGAGCAGTACTTC.

The chain combines TRBV10-3 with TRBJ2-2, with 9 bases fitting TRBD1. Germline V gene lookup returns CDR1 ENHRY and CDR2 SYGVKD. The J segment lost 3 bases and the V segment lost 6 bases, leaving 5 bases of the junction unmatched. The CDR3 has 15 residues. The CDR3 here is CAIRQGARDTGELFF. The CDR3 bases are TGTGCCATCAGACAGGGGGCTCGGGACACCGGGGAGCTGTTTTTT.

This chain links TRBV7-8 with TRBJ1-5; a possible D gene is TRBD1 (5 bases). Trimming cost V 1 base and J 7 bases, with 8 bases left between them. Germline-derived CDR1 and CDR2 are SGHVS and FQNEAQ. This CDR3 spans 13 amino acids. The CDR3 DNA follows: TGTGCCAGCAGCTTAGGGCGGGACCAGCCCCAGCATTTT. Translated, it gives CASSLGRDQPQHF.

This rearrangement joins TRBV5-6 to TRBJ2-7; no definite D call. Germline loops: CDR1 SGHDT, CDR2 YYEEEE. This CDR3 contains 15 residues. V was trimmed by 2 bases and J by 3 bases, leaving 15 bases between them. CDR3 DNA: TGTGCCAGCAGCTTACGGCCCGGCGGTAACTACGAGCAGTACTTC. The encoded protein is CASSLRPGGNYEQYF.

V is TRBV5-1 and J is TRBJ2-7; D gene uncertain. Germline V gives CDR1 SGHRS, CDR2 YFSETQ. The V end was cut by 4 bases, the J end by 5 bases, with 16 bases between. The CDR3 covers 14 residues. The chain's CDR3 is CASSKRQGFNEQYF. The CDR3 DNA is TGCGCCAGCAGCAAGAGACAAGGTTTTAACGAGCAGTACTTC. Supplemented by reference TRBV5-1 and TRBJ2-7, the full variable domain reads KAGVTQTPRYLIKTRGQQVTLSCSPISGHRSVSWYQQTPGQGLQFLFEYFSETQRNKGNFPGRFSGRQFSNSRSEMNVSTLELGDSALYLCASSKRQGFNEQYFGPGTRLTVT.

This chain connects TRBV27 to TRBJ2-7, with 8 bases aligning to TRBD1. Trimming cost V 7 bases and J 1 base; bases outside gene matches: 6. Germline CDR1 MNHEY, CDR2 SMNVEV (reference sequence). This CDR3 spans 14 amino acids. Written as DNA, the CDR3 is TGTGCCAGCAACCCGGGACAGGCATCCTACGAGCAGTACTTC. Its translation is CASNPGQASYEQYF.

The chain is built from TRBV23-1 and TRBJ2-1, with TRBD1 as a possible D gene (6 bases). Being an ORF, TRBV23-1 has a function that is uncertain. The CDR3 covers 23 residues. V lost 6 bases and J 0 bases, leaving 36 bases between the germline ends. The CDR3 DNA reads as TGCGCCAGCAGCCCTCCCCGGGGACAATCCGGGACCGCCAGGGACACCTCCTACAATGAGCAGTTCTTC. Translated: CASSPPRGQSGTARDTSYNEQFF.

This clone was observed a single time. J is TRBJ2-7 and V is TRBV28, with D unresolved. The CDR3 runs 11 residues. V gave up 5 bases and J gave up 3 bases, with 5 bases separating them. In germline, CDR1 is MDHEN, CDR2 SYDVKM. The CDR3 here is CASSGNYEQYF. The CDR3 nucleotides are TGTGCCAGCAGTGGAAACTACGAGCAGTACTTC.

This chain links TRBV14 with TRBJ1-1; D ambiguous. Germline V gives CDR1 SGHDN, CDR2 FVKESK. This CDR3 is built from 13 residues. V was clipped by 0 bases and J by 2 bases, with 4 bases between them. The CDR3 DNA reads TGTGCCAGCAGCCAAGATAAAAACACTGAAGCTTTCTTT. It encodes CASSQDKNTEAFF. Full variable domain (missing parts from reference TRBV14 and TRBJ1-1): EAGVTQFPSHSVIEKGQTVTLRCDPISGHDNLYWYRRVMGKEIKFLLHFVKESKQDESGMPNNRFLAERTGGTYSTLKVQPAELEDSGVYFCASSQDKNTEAFFGQGTRLTVV.

This clone is a singleton in its sample. Written as DNA, the CDR3 is TGCGCCAGCAGCTTCCCTAACACAGATACGCAGTATTTT. Translating it yields CASSFPNTDTQYF. J is TRBJ2-3 and V is TRBV5-1, with unresolved D. Per germline, CDR1 SGHRS and CDR2 YFSETQ. The CDR3 runs to 13 residues. V lost 2 bases, J lost 2 bases, and 6 bases lay in between. Drawing the rest from reference TRBV5-1 and TRBJ2-3, the complete variable domain is KAGVTQTPRYLIKTRGQQVTLSCSPISGHRSVSWYQQTPGQGLQFLFEYFSETQRNKGNFPGRFSGRQFSNSRSEMNVSTLELGDSALYLCASSFPNTDTQYFGPGTRLTVL.

The chain joins TRBV14 to TRBJ1-1; 8 bases are shared with TRBD1. The germline V gene encodes CDR1 SGHDN and CDR2 FVKESK. The CDR3 spans 13 residues. The trim removed 4 bases at V and 6 bases at J, leaving 4 bases unmatched. This CDR3 reads CASSRKQGAEAFF. CDR3 bases: TGTGCCAGCAGCCGAAAACAGGGGGCTGAAGCTTTCTTT.

The rearrangement joins TRBV7-9 to TRBJ1-2; TRBD1 might be the D (6 bases). The ends were cut back, 5 bases at V and 2 bases at J, with 9 bases in the middle. CDR3 length: 13 residues. From germline, CDR1 is SEHNR and CDR2 FQNEAQ (reference sequence). The CDR3 nucleotides read TGTGCCAGCAGCGGGGGCGCGAACTATGGCTACACCTTC. It encodes CASSGGANYGYTF.

V usage is TRBV4-3 and J usage is TRBJ1-4, with a weak D call TRBD1 (6 bases). Germline loops: CDR1 LGHNA, CDR2 YSLEER. Trimming shortened V by 4 bases and J by 16 bases, and 25 bases separated the two germline ends. The CDR3 has 15 amino acids. CDR3 protein: CASSPQQGAVKVKFF. DNA for the CDR3: TGCGCCAGCAGCCCCCAACAGGGTGCAGTTAAAGTAAAGTTTTTT.

The chain links TRBV24-1 to TRBJ2-3; D unresolved. Per the germline V gene, CDR1 is KGHDR and CDR2 is SFDVKD. Trimming removed 0 bases from V and 0 bases from J, with 6 bases in between. The CDR3 loop spans 15 amino acids. Written as DNA, the CDR3 is TGTGCCACCAGTGATTTGCGGCGGAGCACAGATACGCAGTATTTT. It codes for CATSDLRRSTDTQYF.